What follows are 21 T cell receptor beta chains derived from one specimen sequenced in a study of cytomegalovirus exposure and HLA in healthy donors. PCR employed 60 Vbeta and 13 Jbeta primers. Profiled with immunoSEQ multiplex PCR; TCRdb holds only in-frame clones, not every one. The sample lists approximately 140,000 clones; around three quarters were seen once. The material sequenced was PBMCs. The receptors originated from a man between 18 and 35 years old in good health and CMV-seronegative.

This clone was counted once. The chain links TRBV7-9 to TRBJ2-2, with D unclear. V was pared by 7 bases and J by 0 bases, with 9 bases between. Looked up from germline, CDR1 is SEHNR and CDR2 is FQNEAQ (reference sequence). This CDR3 comprises 14 residues. The CDR3 loop is CASKGQANTGELFF. CDR3 DNA sequence: TGTGCCAGCAAAGGCCAGGCGAACACCGGGGAGCTGTTTTTT.

The rearrangement uses TRBV5-1 and TRBJ2-3; TRBD1 matches at 7 bases. The CDR3 loop spans 13 amino acids. The ends lost 4 bases at V and 5 bases at J; junction bases unmatched: 4. Germline assignment: CDR1 SGHRS and CDR2 YFSETQ. CDR3 DNA: TGCGCCAGCAGCCGATCAGGGGGAGATACGCAGTATTTT. It yields the protein CASSRSGGDTQYF.

Of note for this clone: Other DNA sequences in the same sample also yield this CDR3. CDR3 bases: TGCGCCAGCAGCTTGGGACTACAAGAGACCCAGTACTTC. It translates to CASSLGLQETQYF. V is TRBV5-1 and J is TRBJ2-5; maybe TRBD2 (5 bases). V shed 0 bases and J shed 2 bases, with 5 bases lying between them. CDR3 length equals 13 residues. Germline values: CDR1 SGHRS, CDR2 YFSETQ.

This chain's CDR3 is CASTGTVVGNEKLFF. The CDR3 coding sequence is TGTGCCAGTACAGGGACCGTGGTCGGTAATGAAAAACTGTTTTTT. V and J are TRBV2 and TRBJ1-4, with a weak D call TRBD1 (6 bases). The CDR3 extends over 15 amino acids. V dropped 9 bases and J dropped 4 bases, with 18 bases sitting between them. Germline loops: CDR1 SNHLY, CDR2 FYNNEI.

This sequence joins TRBV18 and TRBJ1-6; D gene unclear. V was cut by 6 bases and J by 6 bases, with 9 bases left in between. From germline, CDR1 is KGHSH and CDR2 LQKENI. This CDR3 region has 13 residues. CDR3 in amino acids: CASSGGSNSPLHF. The CDR3 DNA sequence: TGTGCCAGCTCTGGCGGCAGTAATTCACCCCTCCACTTT.

The chain is built from TRBV15 and TRBJ2-3, with 7 bases lining up with TRBD1. Germline values: CDR1 LNHNV, CDR2 YYDKDF (reference sequence). The V segment lost 6 bases and the J segment 2 bases; nucleotides outside the gene matches: 8. There are 15 residues in the CDR3. In DNA form, the CDR3 reads TGTGCCACCAGAGAGGGACAGTGGATCACAGATACGCAGTATTTT. The encoded protein is CATREGQWITDTQYF.

This chain uses TRBV7-2 with TRBJ1-5, with TRBD1 identical over 8 bases. The CDR3 contains 15 residues. The germline gives CDR1 SGHTA, CDR2 FQGNSA. V gave up 4 bases and J gave up 9 bases; unmatched junction bases: 11. CDR3: CASSSDRVGSAPQHF. The CDR3 nucleotides read TGTGCCAGCAGCTCGGACAGGGTGGGATCAGCGCCCCAGCATTTT.

This rearrangement joins TRBV29-1 to TRBJ1-2; 7 bases match TRBD1. Losses at the gene ends were 5 bases for V and 4 bases for J; bases not matched to a gene: 7. The CDR3 length is 13 residues. In germline, CDR1 is SQVTM, CDR2 ANQGSEA. CDR3 loop: CSVLRGQGYGYTF. The CDR3 DNA reads TGCAGCGTTCTTAGGGGGCAAGGCTATGGCTACACCTTC.

The V gene is TRBV6-6, the J gene TRBJ2-3; 8 nucleotides align to TRBD2. The CDR3 is 16 amino acids. The junction had 5 bases not matched to a gene; V was cut back by 2 bases and J by 1 base. Germline loops: CDR1 MNHNY, CDR2 SVGAGI (reference sequence). The DNA for the CDR3 is TGTGCCAGCAGTTACGAATCGCGGGGGGGCACAGATACGCAGTATTTT. Its translation: CASSYESRGGTDTQYF.

V gene TRBV5-6 combines with J gene TRBJ1-5; D is possibly TRBD1 (6 bases). Looked up from germline, CDR1 is SGHDT and CDR2 is YYEEEE. The CDR3 spans 14 residues. Trimming took off 0 bases at V and 10 bases at J, with 14 bases between the two ends. CDR3 nucleotide sequence: TGTGCCAGCAGCTTGGGGGGGCGCGCCGCCCCCCAGCATTTT. As protein: CASSLGGRAAPQHF.

The chain links TRBV7-9 to TRBJ1-1; perhaps TRBD1 as D (6 bases). V lost 5 bases and J lost 2, with 12 bases in between. The CDR3 is 14 residues long. CDR1 is SEHNR and CDR2 is FQNEAQ in the germline V gene (reference sequence). This CDR3 is CASSGPRGNTEAFF. CDR3 bases: TGTGCCAGCAGCGGCCCCAGGGGTAACACTGAAGCTTTCTTT.

CDR3 nucleotide sequence: TGTGCCAGCAGCTTAGAACTACACTCCTCCTACGAGCAGTACTTC. It yields the protein CASSLELHSSYEQYF. V usage is TRBV11-2 and J usage is TRBJ2-7; no clear D gene. V lost 0 bases and J 0 bases, leaving 9 bases between the germline ends. Germline CDR1 is SGHAT and CDR2 is FQNNGV. CDR3 size: 15 residues.

V and J are TRBV6-5 and TRBJ1-3; maybe TRBD1 (6 bases). The CDR3 length is 15 residues. Trimming cost V 5 bases and J 0 bases, with 11 bases left between them. The V gene's germline CDR1 is MNHEY and CDR2 SVGAGI. The chain's CDR3 is CASSVTGLSGNTIYF. CDR3 sequence (DNA): TGTGCCAGCAGTGTAACAGGGCTCTCTGGAAACACCATATATTTT.

J is TRBJ2-5 and V is TRBV29-1; D not resolved. The end of the DNA fits TRBJ2-7 better, so the J call may be wrong. The CDR3 is 11 amino acids. The germline gives CDR1 SQVTM, CDR2 ANQGSEA. DNA for the CDR3: TGCAGCGTTGTGGAGAACTACGAGCAGTACTTC. This gives the protein CSVVENYEQYF.

The chain links TRBV2 to TRBJ1-2, with 8 bases that match TRBD1. The ends lost 3 bases at V and 4 bases at J; junction bases unmatched: 7. CDR1 is SNHLY and CDR2 is FYNNEI in the germline V gene. The CDR3 has 15 residues. CDR3 region: CASSEEFGTGYGYTF. DNA of the CDR3: TGTGCCAGCAGTGAGGAGTTCGGGACAGGCTATGGCTACACCTTC. Full variable domain (outside the CDR3, taken from reference TRBV2 and TRBJ1-2): EPEVTQTPSHQVTQMGQEVILRCVPISNHLYFYWYRQILGQKVEFLVSFYNNEISEKSEIFDDQFSVERPDGSNFTLKIRSTKLEDSAMYFCASSEEFGTGYGYTFGSGTRLTVV.

The chain employs TRBV27 and TRBJ2-7, with 11 bases matching TRBD1. V was pared by 5 bases and J by 6 bases, with 6 bases of the junction left unmatched. The CDR3 runs to 14 residues. CDR1 and CDR2 from the germline V gene are MNHEY and SMNVEV (reference sequence). CDR3 sequence reads: CASSLGTGGREQYF. CDR3 sequence (DNA): TGTGCCAGCAGTCTCGGGACAGGGGGTCGCGAGCAGTACTTC.

The V call is TRBV7-9, the J call TRBJ1-5; D is unclear. Germline CDR1 is SEHNR and CDR2 is FQNEAQ (reference sequence). This CDR3 contains 15 residues. Trimming took off 4 bases at V and 3 bases at J, with 13 bases between the two ends. Written as DNA, the CDR3 is TGTGCCAGCAGCTCATCGCCGGACTCCAATCAGCCCCAGCATTTT. Its translation: CASSSSPDSNQPQHF.

The genes are TRBV27 and TRBJ2-7, with 11 bases fitting TRBD1. Trimming took 0 bases from V and 4 from J; bases not matched to a gene: 8. The CDR3 is 17 amino acids. The germline gives CDR1 MNHEY, CDR2 SMNVEV (reference sequence). The CDR3: CASSLSFGGQGVYEQYF. CDR3 nucleotides: TGTGCCAGCAGTTTATCTTTTGGGGGACAGGGGGTGTACGAGCAGTACTTC.

As for this clone: The junction shows a germline mismatch at one end, possibly a read error. CDR3 sequence (DNA): TGTTCCAGCAGCTTAGGGGGGCAGGGCTATGGCTACACCTTC. This translates into CSSSLGGQGYGYTF. The V and J genes are TRBV7-9 and TRBJ1-2; the D gene is possibly TRBD1 (6 bases). Germline V gene data show CDR1 as SEHNR and CDR2 as FQNEAQ (reference sequence). The CDR3 contains 14 residues.

This chain links TRBV9 with TRBJ1-5; D might be TRBD1 (6 bases). CDR1 is SGDLS, CDR2 YYNGEE, per germline. The V and J ends lost 0 bases and 4 bases respectively, with 11 bases between them. This CDR3 spans 15 amino acids. The CDR3: CASSVGSGANQPQHF. CDR3 bases: TGTGCCAGCAGCGTAGGCTCAGGGGCTAATCAGCCCCAGCATTTT. Looking up the rest from reference TRBV9 and TRBJ1-5 gives the full variable domain: DSGVTQTPKHLITATGQRVTLRCSPRSGDLSVYWYQQSLDQGLQFLIQYYNGEERAKGNILERFSAQQFPDLHSELNLSSLELGDSALYFCASSVGSGANQPQHFGDGTRLSIL.

A remark on this clone: The junction shows a germline mismatch at one end, possibly a read error. The chain is built from TRBV6-5 and TRBJ1-6, with D hard to call. This CDR3 contains 15 residues. CDR1 is MNHEY and CDR2 is SVGAGI in the germline V gene. CDR3 in amino acids: CAGSYSPNSNSPLHF. The CDR3 DNA follows: TGTGCCGGCAGTTACTCGCCCAACAGTAATTCACCCCTCCACTTT.